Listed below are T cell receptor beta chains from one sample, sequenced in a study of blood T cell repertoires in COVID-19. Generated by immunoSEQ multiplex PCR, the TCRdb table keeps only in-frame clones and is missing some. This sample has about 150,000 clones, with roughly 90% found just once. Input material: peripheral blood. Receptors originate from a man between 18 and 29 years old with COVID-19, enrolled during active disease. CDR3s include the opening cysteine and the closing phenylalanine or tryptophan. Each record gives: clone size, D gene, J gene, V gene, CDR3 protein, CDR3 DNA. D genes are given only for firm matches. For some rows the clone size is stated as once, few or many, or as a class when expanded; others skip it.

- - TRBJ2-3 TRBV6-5 CASSSLDRSFTDTQYF TGTGCCAGCAGTTCTCTCGACAGAAGTTTCACAGATACGCAGTATTTT
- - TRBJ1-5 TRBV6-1 CASKGGEGTPQHF TGTGCCAGCAAGGGGGGGGAAGGAACGCCCCAGCATTTT
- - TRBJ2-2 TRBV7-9 CASSPIGEHTGELFF TGTGCCAGCAGCCCCATAGGGGAACACACCGGGGAGCTGTTTTTT
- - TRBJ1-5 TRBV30 CAWSVPPGLGNQPQHF TGTGCCTGGAGTGTACCCCCAGGGTTGGGCAATCAGCCCCAGCATTTT
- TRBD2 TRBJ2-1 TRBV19 CASSGLAGARNEQFF TGTGCCAGTAGCGGACTAGCGGGAGCGAGAAATGAGCAGTTCTTC
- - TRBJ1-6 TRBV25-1 CASSEHGLGGNSPLHF TGTGCCAGCAGTGAACACGGGTTGGGGGGAAATTCACCCCTCCACTTT
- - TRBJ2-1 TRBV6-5 CASSYATRAEQFF TGTGCCAGCAGTTACGCGACCAGGGCTGAGCAGTTCTTC
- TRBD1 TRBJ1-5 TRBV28 CASRNQGGTDQPQHF TGTGCCAGCAGAAACCAGGGGGGCACGGATCAGCCCCAGCATTTT
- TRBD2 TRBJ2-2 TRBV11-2 CASSRLNSGRGGELFF TGTGCCAGCAGCCGACTAAACAGCGGGAGAGGCGGGGAGCTGTTTTTT
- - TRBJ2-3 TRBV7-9 CASSPGSSTDTQYF TGTGCCAGCAGCCCCGGGAGCAGCACAGATACGCAGTATTTT
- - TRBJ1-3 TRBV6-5 CASRGPNSGNTIYF TGTGCCAGCAGGGGGCCGAACTCTGGAAACACCATATATTTT
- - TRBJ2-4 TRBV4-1 CASSQSPAGNGNIQYF TGCGCCAGCAGCCAATCACCGGCGGGGAACGGGAACATTCAGTACTTC
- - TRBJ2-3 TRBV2 CASRSESYTDTQYF TGTGCCAGCAGGTCGGAGAGTTACACAGATACGCAGTATTTT
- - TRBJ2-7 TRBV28 CASSPSLLQYF TGTGCCAGCAGTCCTAGCCTGTTGCAGTACTTC
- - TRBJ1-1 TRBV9 CASSVLDRNTEAFF TGTGCCAGCAGCGTTCTAGACAGGAACACTGAAGCTTTCTTT
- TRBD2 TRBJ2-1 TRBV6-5 CASSYTSGAYNEQFF TGTGCCAGCAGTTACACTAGCGGGGCCTACAATGAGCAGTTCTTC
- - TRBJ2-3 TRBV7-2 CASSRGWDNTQYF TGTGCCAGCAGCCGGGGGTGGGATAATACGCAGTATTTT
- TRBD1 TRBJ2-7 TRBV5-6 CASRPRAHWDRGYEQYF TGTGCCAGCAGACCTAGGGCCCATTGGGACAGGGGTTACGAGCAGTACTTC
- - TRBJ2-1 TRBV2 CAIQDTYNEQFF TGTGCCATCCAGGACACGTACAATGAGCAGTTCTTC
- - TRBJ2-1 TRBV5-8 CASSGGLFRGTSYNEQFF TGTGCCAGCAGCGGGGGGTTGTTTCGGGGAACCTCCTACAATGAGCAGTTCTTC
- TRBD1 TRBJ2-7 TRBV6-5 CASSYGQGADEQYF TGTGCCAGCAGTTACGGGCAGGGGGCCGACGAGCAGTACTTC
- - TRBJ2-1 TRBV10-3 CAISTGSEQFF TGTGCCATCAGTACCGGGAGCGAGCAGTTCTTC
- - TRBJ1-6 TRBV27 CASSFRGEGNSPLHF TGTGCCAGCAGTTTTAGAGGAGAGGGCAATTCACCCCTCCACTTT
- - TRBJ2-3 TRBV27 CASSSLGYTQYF TGTGCCAGCAGCTCCCTAGGATATACGCAGTATTTT
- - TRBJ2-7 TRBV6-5 CASSYGAFEPYEQYF TGTGCCAGCAGTTACGGGGCATTCGAACCCTACGAGCAGTACTTC
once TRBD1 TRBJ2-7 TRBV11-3 CASSPGQGAVDEQYF TGTGCCAGCAGCCCGGGACAGGGGGCCGTCGACGAGCAGTACTTC
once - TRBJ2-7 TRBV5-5 CASSLALAFHYEQYF TGTGCCAGCAGCCTCGCCCTAGCGTTCCACTACGAGCAGTACTTC
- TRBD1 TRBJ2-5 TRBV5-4 CASSPGTGGFETQYF TGTGCCAGCAGCCCGGGGACAGGGGGCTTTGAGACCCAGTACTTC
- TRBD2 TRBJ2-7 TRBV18 CASSPGLAGGSEQYF TGTGCCAGCTCACCGGGACTAGCGGGAGGCAGCGAGCAGTACTTC
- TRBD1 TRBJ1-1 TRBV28 CASSLFSGGRTEAFF TGTGCCAGCAGTTTATTTTCAGGGGGTCGCACTGAAGCTTTCTTT
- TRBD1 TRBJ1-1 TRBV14 CASSKERLQGATEAFF TGTGCCAGCAGCAAAGAACGTTTACAGGGGGCTACTGAAGCTTTCTTT
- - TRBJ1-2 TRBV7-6 CASSLDRVGYGYTF TGTGCCAGCAGCTTAGACAGAGTCGGCTATGGCTACACCTTC
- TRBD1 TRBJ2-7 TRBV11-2 CASSPTGTADSYEQYF TGTGCCAGCAGCCCAACCGGGACAGCCGACTCCTACGAGCAGTACTTC
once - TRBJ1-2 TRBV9 CASSGPREDGYTF TGTGCCAGCAGCGGTCCTCGGGAGGATGGCTACACCTTC
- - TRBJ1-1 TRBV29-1 CSVEEWQLNTEAFF TGCAGCGTTGAAGAATGGCAGTTAAACACTGAAGCTTTCTTT
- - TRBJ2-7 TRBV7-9 CASSLGGRSYEQYF TGTGCCAGCAGCTTAGGCGGAAGATCCTACGAGCAGTACTTC
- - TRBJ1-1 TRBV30 CAWKWRNTEAFF TGTGCCTGGAAATGGAGGAACACTGAAGCTTTCTTT
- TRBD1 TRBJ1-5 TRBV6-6 CASSRYGQGGRNQPQHF TGTGCCAGCAGTCGATATGGACAGGGTGGGCGCAATCAGCCCCAGCATTTT
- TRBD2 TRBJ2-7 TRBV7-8 CASSPSGSRSYEQYF TGTGCCAGCAGCCCCAGCGGGAGTAGGTCCTACGAGCAGTACTTC
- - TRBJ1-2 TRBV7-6 CASSPNLAGTFYGYTF TGTGCCAGCAGCCCGAACTTGGCCGGGACATTCTATGGCTACACCTTC
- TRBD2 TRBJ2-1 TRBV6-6 CASSQTTSGGNEQFF TGTGCCAGCAGCCAAACGACTAGCGGGGGCAATGAGCAGTTCTTC
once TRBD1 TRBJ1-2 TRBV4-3 CASSPHSRQGLTF TGCGCCAGCAGCCCGCACTCAAGACAGGGTCTCACCTTC
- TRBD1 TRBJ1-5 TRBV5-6 CASSFGTASNQPQHF TGTGCCAGCAGCTTCGGGACAGCTAGCAATCAGCCCCAGCATTTT
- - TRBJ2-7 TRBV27 CASSISGFREDEQYF TGTGCCAGCAGCATCTCAGGGTTCAGGGAGGACGAGCAGTACTTC
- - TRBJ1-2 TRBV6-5 CASSPGLSYGYTF TGTGCCAGCTCCCCCGGACTCAGCTATGGCTACACCTTC
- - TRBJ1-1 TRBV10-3 CAISESHRANTEAFF TGTGCCATCAGTGAATCCCACAGGGCGAACACTGAAGCTTTCTTT
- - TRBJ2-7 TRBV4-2 CASSLTWTPNSYEQYF TGTGCCAGCAGCCTCACCTGGACACCCAACTCCTACGAGCAGTACTTC
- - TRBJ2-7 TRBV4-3 CASSQGSGIYEQYF TGCGCCAGCAGCCAAGGGTCGGGGATCTACGAGCAGTACTTC
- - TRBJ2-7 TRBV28 CASSSLGGDEQYF TGTGCCAGCAGTTCACTAGGCGGGGACGAGCAGTACTTC
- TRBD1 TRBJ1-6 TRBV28 CASSSLDRASYNSPLHF TGTGCCAGCAGTTCCCTGGACAGGGCGTCCTATAATTCACCCCTCCACTTT
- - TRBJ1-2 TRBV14 CASSQDARERENYGYTF TGTGCCAGCAGCCAAGATGCCAGGGAAAGGGAAAACTATGGCTACACCTTC